The 3 T cell receptor beta chains below were found in one sample sequenced in a study of blood T cell repertoires in COVID-19 (dated by TCRdb to 2019 to 2021). The library came from the immunoSEQ multiplex PCR assay. TCRdb holds this immuneACCESS table with in-frame rearrangements only. Some clones are missing; in checked studies, unresolved V genes explain under half, and the rest has no known cause. In all, the sample holds hundreds of thousands of clones, and about 90% of those were seen once. The ten largest clonotypes hold 2.3% of the sample. The specimen was peripheral blood. The receptor set was obtained from an older woman with COVID-19, enrolled during active disease.

The chain carries TRBV11-1 and TRBJ2-7; possible D gene TRBD2, 6 bases. The CDR3 contains 16 residues. The V gene's germline CDR1 is SGHAT and CDR2 FQDESV (reference sequence). Trimming took 2 bases from V and 2 from J, leaving 16 bases between them. CDR3 DNA: TGTGCCAGCAGCTTAACGGGCGGGGTCTACGCCTACGAGCAGTACTTC. This translates into CASSLTGGVYAYEQYF.

This chain uses TRBV15 with TRBJ2-5; the match to TRBD1 covers 7 bases. In germline, CDR1 is LNHNV, CDR2 YYDKDF (reference sequence). V lost 1 base and J lost 2; bases outside the gene matches: 13. This CDR3 region has 18 residues. The CDR3 DNA is TGTGCCACCAGCAGAGGCTCCTCTGCAGGGGGTTTTCAAGAGACCCAGTACTTC. Its protein product is CATSRGSSAGGFQETQYF. The entire variable domain, with the rest obtained from reference TRBV15 and TRBJ2-5, is as follows: DAMVIQNPRYQVTQFGKPVTLSCSQTLNHNVMYWYQQKSSQAPKLLFHYYDKDFNNEADTPDNFQSRRPNTSFCFLDIRSPGLGDTAMYLCATSRGSSAGGFQETQYFGPGTRLLVL.

The chain carries TRBV7-9 and TRBJ2-2; D perhaps matches TRBD2 (6 bases). This CDR3 contains 16 residues. Trimming pared 2 bases from V and 1 base from J, leaving 11 bases between. The germline CDR1 and CDR2 sequences are SEHNR and FQNEAQ (reference sequence). CDR3: CASSLISSENTGELFF. The CDR3, as DNA: TGTGCCAGCAGCTTAATCTCTAGCGAGAACACCGGGGAGCTGTTTTTT. Variable domain in full (rest from reference TRBV7-9 and TRBJ2-2): DTGVSQNPRHKITKRGQNVTFRCDPISEHNRLYWYRQTLGQGPEFLTYFQNEAQLEKSRLLSDRFSAERPKGSFSTLEIQRTEQGDSAMYLCASSLISSENTGELFFGEGSRLTVL.